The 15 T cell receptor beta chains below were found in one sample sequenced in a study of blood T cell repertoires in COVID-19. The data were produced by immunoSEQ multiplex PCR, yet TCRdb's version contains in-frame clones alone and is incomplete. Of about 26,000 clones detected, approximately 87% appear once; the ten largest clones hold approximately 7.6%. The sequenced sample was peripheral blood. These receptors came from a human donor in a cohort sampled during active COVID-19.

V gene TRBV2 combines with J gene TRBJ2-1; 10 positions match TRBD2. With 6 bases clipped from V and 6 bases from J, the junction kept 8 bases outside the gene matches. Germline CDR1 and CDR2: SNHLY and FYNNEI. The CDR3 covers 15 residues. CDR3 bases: TGTGCCAGCAGCGTAGCGGGGGGTTTAGGCAATGAGCAGTTCTTC. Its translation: CASSVAGGLGNEQFF. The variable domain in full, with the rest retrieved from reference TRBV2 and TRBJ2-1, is EPEVTQTPSHQVTQMGQEVILRCVPISNHLYFYWYRQILGQKVEFLVSFYNNEISEKSEIFDDQFSVERPDGSNFTLKIRSTKLEDSAMYFCASSVAGGLGNEQFFGPGTRLTVL.

The CDR3 bases are TGCGCCAGCAGCTTGTTGACAGGGGGGAACACTGAAGCTTTCTTT. Residues: CASSLLTGGNTEAFF. V is TRBV5-1 and J is TRBJ1-1; 9 nucleotides line up with TRBD1. Germline V gene sequence: CDR1 SGHRS, CDR2 YFSETQ. With 1 base clipped from V and 1 base from J, the junction kept 2 bases outside the gene matches. This CDR3 spans 15 amino acids.

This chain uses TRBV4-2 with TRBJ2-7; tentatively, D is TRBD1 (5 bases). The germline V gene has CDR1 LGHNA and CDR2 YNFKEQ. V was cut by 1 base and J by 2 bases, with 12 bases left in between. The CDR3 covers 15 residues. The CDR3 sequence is CASSQVQGGTYEQYF. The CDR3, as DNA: TGTGCCAGCAGCCAAGTCCAGGGCGGCACCTACGAGCAGTACTTC.

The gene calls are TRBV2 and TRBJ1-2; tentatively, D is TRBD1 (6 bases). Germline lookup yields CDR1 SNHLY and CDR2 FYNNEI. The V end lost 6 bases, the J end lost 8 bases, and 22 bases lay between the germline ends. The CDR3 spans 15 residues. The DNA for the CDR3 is TGTGCCAGCAGCCCTCGCCAAACAGGGCTCGGAGGCTACACCTTC. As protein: CASSPRQTGLGGYTF.

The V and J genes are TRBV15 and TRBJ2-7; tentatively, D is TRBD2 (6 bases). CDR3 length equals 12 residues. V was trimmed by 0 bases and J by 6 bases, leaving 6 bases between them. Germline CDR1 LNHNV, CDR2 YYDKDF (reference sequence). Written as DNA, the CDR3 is TGTGCCACCAGCAGAGAGGGGGGCGAGCAGTACTTC. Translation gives CATSREGGEQYF. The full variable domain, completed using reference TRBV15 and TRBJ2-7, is DAMVIQNPRYQVTQFGKPVTLSCSQTLNHNVMYWYQQKSSQAPKLLFHYYDKDFNNEADTPDNFQSRRPNTSFCFLDIRSPGLGDTAMYLCATSREGGEQYFGPGTRLTVT.

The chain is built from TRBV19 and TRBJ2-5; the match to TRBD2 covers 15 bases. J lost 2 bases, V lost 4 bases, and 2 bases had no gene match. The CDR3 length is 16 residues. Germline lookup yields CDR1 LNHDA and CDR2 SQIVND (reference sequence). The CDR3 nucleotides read TGTGCCAGTAGTAGTGGGACTAGCGGGAGGCAAGAGACCCAGTACTTC. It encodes CASSSGTSGRQETQYF.

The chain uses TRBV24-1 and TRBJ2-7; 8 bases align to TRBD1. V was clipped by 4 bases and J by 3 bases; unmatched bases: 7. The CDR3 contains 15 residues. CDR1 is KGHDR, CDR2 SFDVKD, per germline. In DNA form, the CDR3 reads TGTGCCACCAGTGACCGCGGACAGGGAGGCTACGAGCAGTACTTC. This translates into CATSDRGQGGYEQYF.

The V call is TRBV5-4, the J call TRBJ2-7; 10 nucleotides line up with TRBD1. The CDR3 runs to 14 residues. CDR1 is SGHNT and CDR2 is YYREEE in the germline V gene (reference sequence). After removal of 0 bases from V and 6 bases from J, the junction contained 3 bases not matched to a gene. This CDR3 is CASSLVGQGTEQYF. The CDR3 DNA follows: TGTGCCAGCAGCTTGGTGGGACAGGGGACCGAGCAGTACTTC.

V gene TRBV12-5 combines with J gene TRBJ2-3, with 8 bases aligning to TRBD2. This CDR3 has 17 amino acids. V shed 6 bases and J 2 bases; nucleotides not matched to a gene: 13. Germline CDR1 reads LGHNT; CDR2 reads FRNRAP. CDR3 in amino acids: CASGTSASLWDTDTQYF. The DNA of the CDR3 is TGTGCTAGTGGGACTAGCGCTTCCCTATGGGACACAGATACGCAGTATTTT.

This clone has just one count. The CDR3: CASRRTSGSLYEQYF. CDR3 DNA: TGTGCCAGCAGGAGGACTAGCGGGAGCCTATACGAGCAGTACTTC. This chain connects TRBV2 to TRBJ2-7, with TRBD2 matching 13 bases. The CDR3 runs to 15 residues. Germline CDR1 reads SNHLY; CDR2 reads FYNNEI. V shed 6 bases and J 4 bases; nucleotides not matched to a gene: 6. The full variable domain, its missing parts supplied by reference TRBV2 and TRBJ2-7, is EPEVTQTPSHQVTQMGQEVILRCVPISNHLYFYWYRQILGQKVEFLVSFYNNEISEKSEIFDDQFSVERPDGSNFTLKIRSTKLEDSAMYFCASRRTSGSLYEQYFGPGTRLTVT.

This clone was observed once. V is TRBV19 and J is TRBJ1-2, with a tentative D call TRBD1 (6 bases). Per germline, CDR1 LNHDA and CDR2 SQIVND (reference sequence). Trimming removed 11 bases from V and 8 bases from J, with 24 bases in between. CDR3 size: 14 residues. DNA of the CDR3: TGTGCCCTGTGGACGGGGCAGGGGCTAGGAGGCTACACCTTC. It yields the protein CALWTGQGLGGYTF.

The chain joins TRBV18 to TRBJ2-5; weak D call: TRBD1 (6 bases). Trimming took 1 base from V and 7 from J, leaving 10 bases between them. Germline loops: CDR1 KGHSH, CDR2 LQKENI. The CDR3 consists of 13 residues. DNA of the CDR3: TGTGCCAGCTCACCACGGGGGCCAGGGACCCAGTACTTC. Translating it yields CASSPRGPGTQYF.

The CDR3 spells CSVAEYSSEAFF. The CDR3 bases are TGCAGCGTTGCGGAATACAGTTCTGAAGCTTTCTTT. V is TRBV29-1 and J is TRBJ1-1, with D uncertain. Germline CDR1 is SQVTM and CDR2 is ANQGSEA. V dropped 4 bases and J dropped 6 bases, with 12 bases sitting between them. The CDR3 loop spans 12 amino acids.

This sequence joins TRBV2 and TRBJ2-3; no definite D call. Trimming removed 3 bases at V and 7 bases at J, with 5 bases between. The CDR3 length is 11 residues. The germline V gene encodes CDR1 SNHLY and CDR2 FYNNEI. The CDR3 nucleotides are TGTGCCAGCAGTGATAGTCATACGCAGTATTTT. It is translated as CASSDSHTQYF.

The CDR3: CATSDSPTGFTGELFF. In DNA form, the CDR3 reads TGTGCCACCAGTGACTCCCCGACAGGGTTTACCGGGGAGCTGTTTTTT. The J gene is TRBJ2-2, the V gene TRBV24-1; 7 positions match TRBD1. V lost 4 bases and J lost 5; bases outside the gene matches: 9. The V gene's germline CDR1 is KGHDR and CDR2 SFDVKD. The CDR3 has 16 amino acids.